The present T cell receptor (beta chain) was sequenced within a study of T cells after posttransplantation cyclophosphamide. The table came from immunoSEQ multiplex PCR; TCRdb's copy has only in-frame clones and leaves some out. The sample yields approximately 30,000 clones, 85% to 90% seen once. J was trimmed by 1 base and V by 5 bases; bases with no gene match: 15. Germline CDR1 and CDR2: SGHNT and YYREEE (reference sequence). This CDR3 has 18 residues. This clonotype was obtained from a woman in her thirties or forties with a blood cancer, CMV-positive, and with a related stem cell donor. The sample taken for sequencing was PBMCs. The chain combines TRBV5-4 with TRBJ2-1, with 7 nucleotides matching TRBD2. CDR3 sequence: CASRHAAKSSGSYNEQFF. CDR3 bases: TGTGCCAGCAGGCACGCGGCCAAGAGTAGCGGGTCCTACAATGAGCAGTTCTTC.